This is a list of T cell receptor beta chains from one sample in a study of regulatory T cells in long-lasting Graves disease. TCRdb re-called the multiplex PCR reads through MiXCR, storing one row per CDR3 protein. The top ten hold roughly 8.9% of the sample, which has some 490,000 distinct CDR3 sequences, more than 10% seen once. The same data also went into a second study, on T cells in Graves' hyperthyroidism and ophthalmopathy.

Source: peripheral blood mononuclear cells (PBMCs), taken at new diagnosis, from a patient treated with antithyroid drugs. Receptor source: a woman in her 30s with Graves disease. CDR3s include the opening cysteine and the closing phenylalanine or tryptophan. A D gene is named only where the DNA matches it firmly. Rows give clone size only sometimes, using once, few, many, or a class for an expanded clone.

cdr3_nt cdr3_aa clone_size d_call j_call v_call
TGTGCCAGCAGCTCCGGGACAGGGGACTACGAGCAGTACTTC CASSSGTGDYEQYF many TRBD1 TRBJ2-7 TRBV6-5
TGTGCCAGCATAGGGGGATACGGCACTGAAGCTTTCTTT CASIGGYGTEAFF . . TRBJ1-1 TRBV28
TGTGCCAGTAGTATGGGACCTGGGGGTATGGAGACCCAGTACTTC CASSMGPGGMETQYF few . TRBJ2-5 TRBV19
TGTGCCAGCAGGCCACAGGGCAGGGCTAGCGGGAGTAGAGCCTACAATGAGCAGTTCTTC CASRPQGRASGSRAYNEQFF . TRBD2 TRBJ2-1 TRBV6-1
TGTGCCAGCAGCTCCCCAGAAGGTCTGGAAGGCTACACCTTC CASSSPEGLEGYTF many . TRBJ1-2 TRBV7-2
TGCAGTGCTCCCGACAGCGCGAACACCGGGGAGCTGTTTTTT CSAPDSANTGELFF . . TRBJ2-2 TRBV20-1
TGCGCCAGCAGCGCCGGTTACAATCAGCCCCAGCATTTT CASSAGYNQPQHF many . TRBJ1-5 TRBV5-1
TGTGCCATCAGAACTAGCGGAGACCCTACCTACGAGCAGTACTTC CAIRTSGDPTYEQYF many TRBD2 TRBJ2-7 TRBV10-3
TGCGCCAGCAGCTTGGCTACTAGCGGGAGGGCCTACGAGCAGTACTTC CASSLATSGRAYEQYF many TRBD2 TRBJ2-7 TRBV5-1
TGTGCCAGCAGTTCGACTAGCGGGATTGGAGATACGCAGTATTTT CASSSTSGIGDTQYF many TRBD2 TRBJ2-3 TRBV12-3/TRBV12-4
TGCGCCAGCAGCTTGGGCGGGACAGGGAACCAAGAGACCCAGTACTTC CASSLGGTGNQETQYF . TRBD1 TRBJ2-5 TRBV5-1
TGTGCCAGCAGCTTAGGTGGGGCAGGGCACAGGTATGGCTACACCTTC CASSLGGAGHRYGYTF many . TRBJ1-2 TRBV11-2
TGTGCCAGCAGCCCCTATAGCGAGGGGACAACTAATGAAAAACTGTTTTTT CASSPYSEGTTNEKLFF few . TRBJ1-4 TRBV13
TGCGCCAGCAGTGAGTCCGGCAGCACCCTCCACTTT CASSESGSTLHF few . TRBJ1-6 TRBV10-2
TGCAGTGCTACCCCACAGGGATTAGGGTATGGCTACACCTTC CSATPQGLGYGYTF many . TRBJ1-2 TRBV20-1
TGTGCCAGTATCTCGGCGGATAGCTCCTACAATGAGCAGTTCTTC CASISADSSYNEQFF many . TRBJ2-1 TRBV2
TGTGCCAGCAGCTCAAAAGGGACAGGGAACTCGGATACGCAGTATTTT CASSSKGTGNSDTQYF few TRBD1 TRBJ2-3 TRBV7-2
TGTGCCAGCAGCTTGGGACAGACGAATCAGGAGACCCAGTACTTC CASSLGQTNQETQYF . . TRBJ2-5 TRBV5-8
TGTGCCAGCAGCTTGCGGGGACAATTTGTGGGCACTGAAGCTTTCTTT CASSLRGQFVGTEAFF . . TRBJ1-1 TRBV5-5
TGTGCCAGCAGCTTATCTTGGAGGGGGGTCTTT CASSLSWRGVF . . TRBJ1-1 TRBV7-9
TGTGCCAGCAGCCCGGGGTGGGGGTACGAGCAGTACTTC CASSPGWGYEQYF . . TRBJ2-7 TRBV7-3
TGCGCCAGCAGCTGGACTAGCGGGAGTTTTGGGACCCAGTACTTC CASSWTSGSFGTQYF . TRBD2 TRBJ2-5 TRBV5-1
TGTGCCAGCAGTTACGCAGAGGCGAATGAGCAGTTCTTC CASSYAEANEQFF many . TRBJ2-1 TRBV6-5
TGTGCCAGCACCCAGCGGGGATACAATGAGCAGTTCTTC CASTQRGYNEQFF few TRBD2 TRBJ2-1 TRBV12-3/TRBV12-4
TGTGCCAGCAGTGATCGGACGGGCGAGAGCTACGAGCAGTACTTC CASSDRTGESYEQYF many . TRBJ2-7 TRBV6-1
TGTGCCAGTAGCAGGGTAGGGAACAATGAGCAGTTCTTC CASSRVGNNEQFF . . TRBJ2-1 TRBV19
TGTGCCAGCAGTTACGAGGGCACAGGGAGGATGAACACTGAAGCTTTCTTT CASSYEGTGRMNTEAFF few . TRBJ1-1 TRBV6-9
TGCAGCGTTGCCGGGACAGAAAACGGGGCCTACGAGCAGTACTTC CSVAGTENGAYEQYF many TRBD1 TRBJ2-7 TRBV29-1
TGTGCCAGCAGCTTTAAAAGGCCGAACACCGGGGAGCTGTTTTTT CASSFKRPNTGELFF . . TRBJ2-2 TRBV7-9
TGCAGCGTGGGGACAGCCCGCACAGATACGCAGTATTTT CSVGTARTDTQYF . TRBD1 TRBJ2-3 TRBV29-1
TGTGCCAGCAGTATGCGGCTAGGACTCGAGCAGTACTTC CASSMRLGLEQYF few . TRBJ2-7 TRBV6-2/TRBV6-3
TGCAGCGTTGAGGTATTTGGGGAGCAGTACTTC CSVEVFGEQYF few . TRBJ2-7 TRBV29-1
TGTGCCAGCACCTCGGGACGGGAGCTGCCCCAGCATTTT CASTSGRELPQHF . . TRBJ1-5 TRBV5-8
TGCGCCAGCAGCGTATTAGCGGGACCCTACAATGAGCAGTTCTTC CASSVLAGPYNEQFF . TRBD2 TRBJ2-1 TRBV11-3
TGCAGCGTTTGGACAGGGCAAACTGAAGCTTTCTTT CSVWTGQTEAFF many TRBD1 TRBJ1-1 TRBV29-1
TGCAGTGCTAGAGATCTTAGGGGGCGGAGCTCCTACAATGAGCAGTTCTTC CSARDLRGRSSYNEQFF few TRBD1 TRBJ2-1 TRBV20-1
TGTGCCAGCAGTTCGGGACGGGGGATCGACAATGAGCAGTTCTTC CASSSGRGIDNEQFF many . TRBJ2-1 TRBV2
TGTGCCAGCTCAAAATCTAGCGGGAGCAACACCGGGGAGCTGTTTTTT CASSKSSGSNTGELFF few TRBD2 TRBJ2-2 TRBV18
TGTGCCAGCAGCTCGGGACTTACAGATACGCAGTATTTT CASSSGLTDTQYF . . TRBJ2-3 TRBV9
TGTGCCAGCAGTCAAGGGACAGGGCTAGAGCAGTACTTC CASSQGTGLEQYF . TRBD1 TRBJ2-7 TRBV7-6
TGTGCCAGCAGTTATCTGAGGGATCTATGGAGCAATCAGCCCCAGCATTTT CASSYLRDLWSNQPQHF many . TRBJ1-5 TRBV6-5
TGTGCCAGCAGTGGACAGGGGGTAGACACTGAAGCTTTCTTT CASSGQGVDTEAFF many TRBD1 TRBJ1-1 TRBV2